This is a list of T cell receptor beta chains from one sample in a study of blood T cell repertoires in COVID-19. Data came from immunoSEQ multiplex PCR; TCRdb stores just in-frame clones and leaves some out. The data show approximately 360,000 clones, 85% to 90% seen once. The material sequenced was PBMCs or T cells enriched from blood (not recorded which). All receptors come from a woman in her 30s with acute COVID-19. The CDR3 runs from the conserved cysteine through the conserved F or W. A D gene is named only where the DNA matches it firmly. Clone sizes are given selectively: once, few, many, or a class where the clone is expanded.

>-|-|14|TRBV7-3|TRBJ1-1
CASSLTSSNTEAFF
TGTGCCAGCAGCTTAACGTCGAGTAACACTGAAGCTTTCTTT
>-|TRBD2|18|TRBV3-1/TRBV3-2|TRBJ2-7
CASSEFLGLATSSYEQYF
TGTGCCAGCAGCGAATTTTTAGGACTAGCGACGAGCTCCTACGAGCAGTACTTC
>-|-|13|TRBV2|TRBJ1-1
CASSDQANTEAFF
TGTGCCAGCAGTGATCAGGCGAACACTGAAGCTTTCTTT
>-|TRBD1|15|TRBV6-5|TRBJ1-2
CASSYGGQGADGYTF
TGTGCCAGCAGTTACGGGGGCCAGGGGGCGGACGGCTACACCTTC
>-|-|17|TRBV7-9|TRBJ2-3
CASSPLRLAASTDTQYF
TGTGCCAGCAGCCCCCTCCGATTAGCCGCTAGCACAGATACGCAGTATTTT
>-|TRBD1|15|TRBV27|TRBJ1-1
CASSSDRRGSTEAFF
TGTGCCAGCAGTTCGGACAGGCGAGGTAGCACTGAAGCTTTCTTT
>-|-|15|TRBV6-4|TRBJ1-3
CASRDPRDSGNTIYF
TGTGCCAGCAGAGATCCCCGGGACTCTGGAAACACCATATATTTT
>-|-|15|TRBV19|TRBJ2-7
CASASPGGPSGEQYF
TGTGCCAGCGCCTCTCCGGGGGGCCCCTCGGGGGAGCAGTACTTC
>-|-|17|TRBV4-3|TRBJ1-2
CASSPTLDRGPLGGYTF
TGCGCCAGCAGCCCCACCCTCGATCGGGGTCCCTTGGGGGGCTACACCTTC
>-|TRBD2|18|TRBV12-5|TRBJ2-1
CASGWASGGLDSYNEQFF
TGTGCTAGTGGTTGGGCTAGCGGGGGACTCGATTCCTACAATGAGCAGTTCTTC
>few|TRBD1|14|TRBV27|TRBJ1-1
CASTLTGGVTEAFF
TGTGCCAGCACCCTAACAGGGGGCGTCACTGAAGCTTTCTTT
>-|TRBD2|13|TRBV7-6|TRBJ2-1
CASSPGTSDEQFF
TGTGCCAGCAGCCCCGGGACTAGCGATGAGCAGTTCTTC
>-|-|13|TRBV11-2|TRBJ1-2
CASSPDSLYGYTF
TGTGCCAGCAGCCCGGACAGCCTCTATGGCTACACCTTC
>-|TRBD1|16|TRBV9|TRBJ2-5
CASSPHRGQEQETQYF
TGTGCCAGCAGCCCCCACAGGGGGCAGGAACAAGAGACCCAGTACTTC
>few|TRBD2|15|TRBV6-4|TRBJ2-2
CASSAEAGSTGELFF
TGTGCCAGCAGTGCGGAAGCGGGGAGCACCGGGGAGCTGTTTTTT
>-|-|14|TRBV10-3|TRBJ1-1
CAIKDPGLGTEAFF
TGTGCCATCAAAGACCCGGGGTTGGGTACTGAAGCTTTCTTT
>-|-|15|TRBV7-9|TRBJ2-7
CASSSPWDKAYEQYF
TGTGCCAGCAGCTCTCCGTGGGACAAAGCCTACGAGCAGTACTTC
>-|-|18|TRBV9|TRBJ1-6
CASSVGAGPPTENSPLHF
TGTGCCAGCAGCGTAGGAGCGGGGCCCCCGACGGAGAATTCACCCCTCCACTTT
>-|-|15|TRBV2|TRBJ1-4
CASSEWVGGVEKLFF
TGTGCCAGCAGTGAATGGGTAGGGGGAGTTGAAAAACTGTTTTTT
>-|TRBD1|17|TRBV5-1|TRBJ1-6
CASSFDRGRSYNSPLHF
TGCGCCAGCAGCTTCGACAGGGGCCGCTCCTATAATTCACCCCTCCACTTT
>-|TRBD1|14|TRBV29-1|TRBJ1-1
CSVERDRGLAEAFF
TGCAGCGTTGAGAGGGACAGGGGGCTTGCTGAAGCTTTCTTT
>-|-|13|TRBV15|TRBJ1-1
CATSRDRDITAFF
TGTGCCACCAGCAGAGATCGGGACATTACAGCTTTCTTT
>-|TRBD1|15|TRBV4-1|TRBJ2-7
CASSTPGTGGYEQYF
TGCGCCAGCAGCACCCCCGGGACAGGGGGCTACGAGCAGTACTTC
>-|-|13|TRBV11-1|TRBJ2-3
CASSLSGTDTQYF
TGTGCCAGCAGCTTAAGCGGCACAGATACGCAGTATTTT
>once|-|15|TRBV10-3|TRBJ1-4
CAISESGGNGEKLFF
TGTGCCATCAGTGAGTCGGGGGGAAACGGTGAAAAACTGTTTTTT
>-|-|15|TRBV5-1|TRBJ1-4
CASSLGTATNEKLFF
TGCGCCAGCAGCTTGGGTACTGCAACTAATGAAAAACTGTTTTTT
>-|TRBD1|17|TRBV7-6|TRBJ2-1
CASSAAQGEDLYNEQFF
TGTGCCAGCAGCGCTGCACAGGGGGAGGATTTGTACAATGAGCAGTTCTTC
>-|TRBD1|18|TRBV5-5|TRBJ2-4
CASSYAVATGVAKNIQYF
TGTGCCAGCAGTTATGCCGTTGCGACAGGGGTGGCCAAAAACATTCAGTACTTC
>-|-|12|TRBV5-6|TRBJ1-2
CASSLTVVGYTF
TGTGCCAGCAGCTTGACAGTTGTAGGCTACACCTTC
>-|-|13|TRBV10-1|TRBJ2-7
CATEGPDRSEQYF
TGCGCCACCGAGGGCCCAGACCGTTCCGAGCAGTACTTC
>once|TRBD1|17|TRBV11-2|TRBJ1-4
CASSFRQGPAGSEKLFF
TGTGCCAGCAGCTTCCGACAGGGTCCCGCTGGGAGTGAAAAACTGTTTTTT
>-|TRBD1|15|TRBV9|TRBJ1-5
CASSATGYSNQPQHF
TGTGCCAGCAGCGCGACAGGGTATAGCAATCAGCCCCAGCATTTT
>-|-|13|TRBV18|TRBJ1-2
CASSPRGGYGYTF
TGTGCCAGCTCACCACGGGGGGGTTATGGCTACACCTTC
>-|-|14|TRBV21-1|TRBJ1-2
CASSKPWDSYGYTF
TGTGCCAGCAGCAAACCCTGGGACAGCTATGGCTACACCTTC
>-|-|17|TRBV18|TRBJ1-3
CASSADRQQLSGNTIYF
TGTGCCAGCTCAGCCGACCGACAGCAACTCTCTGGAAACACCATATATTTT
>-|TRBD2|15|TRBV7-2|TRBJ2-7
CASSPTSGGAYEQYF
TGTGCCAGCAGCCCAACTAGCGGGGGGGCCTACGAGCAGTACTTC
>-|-|15|TRBV7-9|TRBJ1-2
CASSTSGLVLYGYTF
TGTGCCAGCAGCACGTCGGGGTTAGTACTCTATGGCTACACCTTC
>once|-|13|TRBV2|TRBJ2-7
CASGGEGPYEQYF
TGTGCCAGCGGAGGTGAAGGCCCCTACGAGCAGTACTTC
>-|TRBD1|17|TRBV2|TRBJ1-1
CASWLPGQGAMNTEAFF
TGTGCCAGCTGGCTCCCGGGACAGGGTGCTATGAACACTGAAGCTTTCTTT
>-|TRBD1|14|TRBV5-6|TRBJ1-2
CASSADRGGYGYTF
TGTGCCAGCAGCGCGGACAGGGGAGGATATGGCTACACCTTC
>-|TRBD1|16|TRBV5-8|TRBJ2-2
CASRPGQGTNTGELFF
TGTGCCAGCAGGCCCGGACAGGGGACCAACACCGGGGAGCTGTTTTTT
>-|TRBD2|18|TRBV4-1|TRBJ2-1
CASSQDPLGSGGDNEQFF
TGCGCCAGCAGCCAAGACCCATTGGGGAGCGGGGGTGACAATGAGCAGTTCTTC